The clone carrying this T cell receptor beta chain was counted only a few times. Its antigen is still unknown. Unique molecular identifiers had been added to the TCR beta cDNA libraries. Each sample of about 0.9 to 10 million input T cells yielded around 500,000 cDNA molecules, so each molecule approximated one T cell. TCRdb reanalysed the PCR reads using MiXCR and keeps one entry per CDR3 protein. The repertoire holds hundreds of thousands of distinct CDR3 sequences, with roughly 29% as singletons. The data were taken from a study of post-analysis software for immune sequencing data. Across the study: The study covered relapsing-remitting, secondary progressive and progressive-relapsing courses of multiple sclerosis. General observations from the study: Normalized Chao1 diversity was significantly reduced in patients versus controls. Samples made in the same batch grouped tightly together by F measure. Patients showed TRBV5-6, TRBV5-1 and TRBV20-1 among a handful of TRBV segments more frequent than in controls.

CDR3 length equals 15 residues. From germline, CDR1 is MGHRA and CDR2 YSYEKL. V lost 8 bases to trimming and J lost 1 base, with 17 bases between them. The chain uses TRBV4-1 and TRBJ1-1, with a tentative D call TRBD1 (5 bases). The sample comprised blood. This receptor was obtained from a girl aged 10-17 years with multiple sclerosis. The CDR3 bases are TGCGCCAGCGGGGTGGGAGGGGTATGGAACACTGAAGCTTTCTTT. Translating it yields CASGVGGVWNTEAFF.